This TCR beta chain was identified during a study of OX40 agonist ivuxolimab in advanced cancers. Unmatched junction bases numbered 7, after V lost 3 bases and J lost 1 base. The CDR3 contains 16 residues. Germline values: CDR1 MNHEY, CDR2 SMNVEV (reference sequence). This clone was seen just once. TCRdb's copy holds only in-frame clones and misses some; the assay was immunoSEQ multiplex PCR. The profile shows under 80,000 clones, 86% of them singletons. The chain carries TRBV27 and TRBJ2-3; TRBD2 agrees at 7 bases. The specimen comprised CD4+ or CD8+ T cells sorted from blood, sampled in a trial of the OX40 agonist ivuxolimab. The sequence derives from an adult with an advanced solid tumor such as melanoma, head and neck, liver or kidney cancer. The CDR3 is CASSFGGRGRTDTQYF. CDR3 in DNA: TGTGCCAGCAGTTTCGGGGGGAGAGGGCGCACAGATACGCAGTATTTT.